This T cell receptor (beta chain) was sequenced during a study of CXCR3-negative and CXCR3-positive naive CD8 T cells. Whole-study findings and limits: Comparably high diversity was seen in both naive subsets, and much lower diversity in memory CD8+ cells. Cryopreserved cells showed partially decreased CXCR3 expression, and most assays used fresh PBMCs.

It was by 5' RACE with UMI labels that the TRB cDNA libraries were prepared. One entry per CDR3 protein, without DNA, is what TCRdb gives after re-calling the 5' RACE reads. The clone table shows about 40,000 distinct CDR3 sequences, with the ten largest holding around 10%. This CDR3 spans 14 amino acids. CDR1 SEHNR and CDR2 FQNEAQ come from the germline V gene (reference sequence). Points on this clonotype: Its antigen is currently unknown.

Sample: memory CD8+ T cells from blood. The source of this sequence is a human donor in good health. Some clones in this sample may be carry-over from other donors' samples. The chain carries TRBV7-9 and TRBJ1-2; TCRdb designates TRBD1, a call that cannot be tested without DNA. The CDR3 here is CASSQGQGTNGYTF.